The rows below give T cell receptor beta chains drawn from one sample of a study of blood T cell repertoires in COVID-19. TCRdb's table, derived via immunoSEQ multiplex PCR, lists solely in-frame clones and lacks some. This repertoire shows over 150,000 clones, around 85% found once; its top ten account for roughly 6%. Source material: PBMCs or T cells enriched from blood (not recorded which). These receptors all come from a middle-aged man who had recovered from COVID-19. CDR3s include the opening cysteine and the closing phenylalanine or tryptophan. D genes are given only for firm matches. A row's size may be missing; if present it is once, few, many or a size class.

j_call d_call clone_size v_call cdr3_aa cdr3_nt
TRBJ1-2 TRBD1 . TRBV18 CASSPAGTGGYGYTF TGTGCCAGCTCACCAGCCGGGACAGGAGGATATGGCTACACCTTC
TRBJ2-7 . once TRBV10-1 CASSEGRGPYEQYF TGCGCCAGCAGTGAAGGGAGAGGCCCCTACGAGCAGTACTTC
TRBJ1-2 . . TRBV15 CATSRDSGRAYGYTF TGTGCCACCAGCAGAGATAGCGGCAGGGCTTATGGCTACACCTTC
TRBJ2-1 TRBD1 . TRBV23-1 CASSQPGRTGPYNEQFF TGCGCCAGCAGTCAACCGGGAAGGACAGGGCCCTACAATGAGCAGTTCTTC
TRBJ2-2 . . TRBV28 CASKGGGKWAGELFF TGTGCCAGCAAAGGGGGCGGGAAATGGGCCGGGGAGCTGTTTTTT
TRBJ2-7 . . TRBV7-2 CASSHSYEQYF TGTGCCAGCAGCCATTCATACGAGCAGTACTTC
TRBJ2-7 TRBD1 . TRBV6-1 CASSDVQGIYEQYF TGTGCCAGCAGTGACGTACAGGGGATCTACGAGCAGTACTTC
TRBJ2-1 TRBD2 . TRBV9 CASSLGRGTSVVLEQFF TGTGCCAGCAGCCTCGGACGGGGGACTAGCGTGGTACTCGAGCAGTTCTTC
TRBJ1-2 TRBD1 . TRBV4-1 CASRQTGVIYGYTF TGCGCCAGTCGTCAGACAGGGGTGATCTATGGCTACACCTTC
TRBJ1-4 TRBD1 few TRBV2 CASSQGGKVPHEKLFF TGTGCCAGCAGCCAGGGGGGAAAGGTTCCCCATGAAAAACTGTTTTTT
TRBJ2-7 TRBD1 . TRBV9 CASSQTGVGEQYF TGTGCCAGCAGCCAAACAGGGGTAGGCGAGCAGTACTTC
TRBJ1-6 TRBD1 . TRBV28 CASSSGQGNDSPLHF TGTGCCAGCAGTTCCGGACAGGGAAATGATTCACCCCTCCACTTT
TRBJ1-1 TRBD1 . TRBV29-1 CSVKQGARKWDTEAFF TGCAGCGTTAAACAGGGGGCGCGTAAGTGGGACACTGAAGCTTTCTTT
TRBJ2-3 TRBD2 many TRBV7-9 CASSLPRRLAGFVDTQYF TGTGCCAGCAGCTTACCGCGACGACTAGCGGGGTTTGTGGATACGCAGTATTTT
TRBJ1-5 TRBD1 once TRBV3-1/TRBV3-2 CASSQAGGERQPQHF TGTGCCAGCAGCCAAGCAGGGGGTGAGCGACAGCCCCAGCATTTT
TRBJ2-1 TRBD1 . TRBV11-3 CASSFGTGYEQFF TGTGCCAGCAGCTTCGGGACAGGGTATGAGCAGTTCTTC